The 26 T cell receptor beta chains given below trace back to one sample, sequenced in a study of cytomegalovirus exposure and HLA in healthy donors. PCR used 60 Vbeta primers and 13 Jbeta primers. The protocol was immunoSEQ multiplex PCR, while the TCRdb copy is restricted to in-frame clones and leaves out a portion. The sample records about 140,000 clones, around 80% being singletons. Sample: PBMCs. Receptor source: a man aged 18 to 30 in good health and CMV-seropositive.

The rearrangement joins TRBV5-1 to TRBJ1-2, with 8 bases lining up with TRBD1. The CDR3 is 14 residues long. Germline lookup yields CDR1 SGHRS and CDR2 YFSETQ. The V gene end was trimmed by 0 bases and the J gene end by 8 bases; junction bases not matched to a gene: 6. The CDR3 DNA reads TGCGCCAGCAGCTTGGGGACAGGGAGTGTGGGCTACACCTTC. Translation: CASSLGTGSVGYTF.

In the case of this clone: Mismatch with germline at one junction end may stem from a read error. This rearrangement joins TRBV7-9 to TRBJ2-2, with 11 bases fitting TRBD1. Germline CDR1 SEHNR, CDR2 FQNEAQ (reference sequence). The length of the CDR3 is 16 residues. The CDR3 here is CSSSFTGTGGTGELFF. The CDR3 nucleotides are TGTTCCAGCAGCTTCACCGGGACAGGGGGCACCGGGGAGCTGTTTTTT.

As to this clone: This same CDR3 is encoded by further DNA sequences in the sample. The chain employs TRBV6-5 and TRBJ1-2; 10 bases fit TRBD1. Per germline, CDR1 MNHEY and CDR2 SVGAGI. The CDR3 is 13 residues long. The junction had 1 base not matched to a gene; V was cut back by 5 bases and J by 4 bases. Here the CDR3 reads CASSRDRGYGYTF. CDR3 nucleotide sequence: TGTGCCAGCAGTAGGGACAGGGGCTATGGCTACACCTTC.

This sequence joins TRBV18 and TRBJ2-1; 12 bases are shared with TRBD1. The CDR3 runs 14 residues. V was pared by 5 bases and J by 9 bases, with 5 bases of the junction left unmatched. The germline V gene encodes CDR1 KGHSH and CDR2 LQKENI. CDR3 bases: TGTGCCAGCTCATCTGGGACAGGGGGCTTTGAGCAGTTCTTC. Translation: CASSSGTGGFEQFF. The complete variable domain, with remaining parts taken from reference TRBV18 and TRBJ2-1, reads NAGVMQNPRHLVRRRGQEARLRCSPMKGHSHVYWYRQLPEEGLKFMVYLQKENIIDESGMPKERFSAEFPKEGPSILRIQQVVRGDSAAYFCASSSGTGGFEQFFGPGTRLTVL.

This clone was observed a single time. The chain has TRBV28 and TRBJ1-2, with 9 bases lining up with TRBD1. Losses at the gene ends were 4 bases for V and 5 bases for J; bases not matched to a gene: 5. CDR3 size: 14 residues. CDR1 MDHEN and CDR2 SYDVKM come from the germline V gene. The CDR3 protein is CASSSPGQGYGYTF. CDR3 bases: TGTGCCAGCAGTTCCCCGGGACAGGGTTATGGCTACACCTTC.

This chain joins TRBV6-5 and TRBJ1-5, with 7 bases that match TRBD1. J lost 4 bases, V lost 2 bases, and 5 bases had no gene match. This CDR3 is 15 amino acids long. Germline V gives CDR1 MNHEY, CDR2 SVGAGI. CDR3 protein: CASSYRGQQNQPQHF. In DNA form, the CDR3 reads TGTGCCAGCAGTTACCGGGGACAGCAGAATCAGCCCCAGCATTTT.

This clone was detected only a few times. CDR3 sequence reads: CASSPRDREAFF. The CDR3 nucleotides read TGTGCCAGCAGCCCGAGGGACAGGGAAGCTTTCTTT. V and J are TRBV7-9 and TRBJ1-1, with 8 bases that match TRBD1. The length of the CDR3 is 12 residues. V gave up 5 bases and J gave up 8 bases; unmatched junction bases: 4. CDR1 and CDR2 from the germline V gene are SEHNR and FQNEAQ (reference sequence).

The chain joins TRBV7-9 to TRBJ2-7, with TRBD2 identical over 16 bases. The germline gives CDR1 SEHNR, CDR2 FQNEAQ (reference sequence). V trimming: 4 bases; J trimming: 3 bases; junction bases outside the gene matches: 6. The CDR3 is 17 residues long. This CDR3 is CASSYGTSGRAGYEQYF. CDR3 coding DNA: TGTGCCAGCAGCTACGGGACTAGCGGGAGGGCCGGCTACGAGCAGTACTTC.

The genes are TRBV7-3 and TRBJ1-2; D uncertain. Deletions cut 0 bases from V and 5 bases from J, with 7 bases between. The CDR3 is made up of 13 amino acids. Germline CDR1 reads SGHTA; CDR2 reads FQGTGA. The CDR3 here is CASSLTSGYGYTF. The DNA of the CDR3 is TGTGCCAGCAGCTTAACGTCGGGGTATGGCTACACCTTC.

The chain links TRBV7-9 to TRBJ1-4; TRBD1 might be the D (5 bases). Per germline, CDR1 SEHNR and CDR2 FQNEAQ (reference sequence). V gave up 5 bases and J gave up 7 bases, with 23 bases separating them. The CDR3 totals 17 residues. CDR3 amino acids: CASSAPLRLPRGEKLFF. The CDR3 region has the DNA TGTGCCAGCAGCGCACCCTTGCGACTTCCTAGGGGTGAAAAACTGTTTTTT.

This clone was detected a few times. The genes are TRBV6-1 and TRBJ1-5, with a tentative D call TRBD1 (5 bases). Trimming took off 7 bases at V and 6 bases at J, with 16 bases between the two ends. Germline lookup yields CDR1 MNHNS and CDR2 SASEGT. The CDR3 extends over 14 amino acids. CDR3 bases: TGTGCCAGCACGGTGCGGCAGGGCAGTCAGCCCCAGCATTTT. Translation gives CASTVRQGSQPQHF.

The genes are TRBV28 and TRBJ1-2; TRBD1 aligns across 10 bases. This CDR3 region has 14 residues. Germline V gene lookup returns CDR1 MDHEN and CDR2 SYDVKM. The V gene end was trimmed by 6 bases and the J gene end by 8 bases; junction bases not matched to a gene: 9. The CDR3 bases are TGTGCCAGCAGGTTCGGACAGGGGGAACGCGGCTACACCTTC. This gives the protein CASRFGQGERGYTF.

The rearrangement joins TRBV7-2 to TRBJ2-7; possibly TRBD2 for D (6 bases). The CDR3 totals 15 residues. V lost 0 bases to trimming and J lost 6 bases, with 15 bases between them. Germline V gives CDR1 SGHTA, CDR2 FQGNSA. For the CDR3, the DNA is TGTGCCAGCAGCTTAGCGTCAGGAGGGCTTTTCGAGCAGTACTTC. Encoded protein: CASSLASGGLFEQYF.

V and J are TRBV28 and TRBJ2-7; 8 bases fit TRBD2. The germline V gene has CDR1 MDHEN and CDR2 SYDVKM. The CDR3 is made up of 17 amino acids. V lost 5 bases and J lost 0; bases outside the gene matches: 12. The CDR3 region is CASSPPGGGRGSYEQYF. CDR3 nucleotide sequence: TGTGCCAGCAGTCCCCCCGGGGGGGGGCGGGGCTCCTACGAGCAGTACTTC.

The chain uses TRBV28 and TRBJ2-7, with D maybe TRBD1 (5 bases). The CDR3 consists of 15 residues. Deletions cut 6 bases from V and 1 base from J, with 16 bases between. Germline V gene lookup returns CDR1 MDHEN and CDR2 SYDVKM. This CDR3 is CASSPARGGSYEQYF. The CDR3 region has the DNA TGTGCCAGCAGCCCCGCTAGGGGTGGGTCCTACGAGCAGTACTTC. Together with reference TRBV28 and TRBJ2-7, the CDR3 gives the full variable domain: DVKVTQSSRYLVKRTGEKVFLECVQDMDHENMFWYRQDPGLGLRLIYFSYDVKMKEKGDIPEGYSVSREKKERFSLILESASTNQTSMYLCASSPARGGSYEQYFGPGTRLTVT.

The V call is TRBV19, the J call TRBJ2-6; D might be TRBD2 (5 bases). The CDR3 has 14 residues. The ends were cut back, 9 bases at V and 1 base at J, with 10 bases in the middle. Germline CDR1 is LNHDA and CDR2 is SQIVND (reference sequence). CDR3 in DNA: TGTGCCAGCCTCGGGGTATCTGGGGCCAACGTCCTGACTTTC. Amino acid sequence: CASLGVSGANVLTF.

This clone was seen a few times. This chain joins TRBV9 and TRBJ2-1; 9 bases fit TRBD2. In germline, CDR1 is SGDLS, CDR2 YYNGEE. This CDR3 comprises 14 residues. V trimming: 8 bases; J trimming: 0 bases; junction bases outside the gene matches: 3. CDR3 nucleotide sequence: TGTGCCAGTCATAGCGGGAGCTCCTACAATGAGCAGTTCTTC. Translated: CASHSGSSYNEQFF.

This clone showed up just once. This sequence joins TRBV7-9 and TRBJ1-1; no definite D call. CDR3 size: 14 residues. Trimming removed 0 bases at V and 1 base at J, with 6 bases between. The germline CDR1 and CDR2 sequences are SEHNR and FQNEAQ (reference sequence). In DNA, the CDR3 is TGTGCCAGCAGCTTAGCGCGCGGGAACACTGAAGCTTTCTTT. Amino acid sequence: CASSLARGNTEAFF.

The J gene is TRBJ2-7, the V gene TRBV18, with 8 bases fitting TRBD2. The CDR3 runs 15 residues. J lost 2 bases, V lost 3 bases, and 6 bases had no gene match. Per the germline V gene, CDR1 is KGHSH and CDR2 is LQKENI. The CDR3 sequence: CASSPGTGGPYEQYF. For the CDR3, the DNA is TGTGCCAGCTCACCTGGGACGGGAGGGCCCTACGAGCAGTACTTC.

The CDR3 nucleotides read TGTGCCAGCAACGACGGACTGGACAATGAGCAGTTCTTC. It translates to CASNDGLDNEQFF. The chain has TRBV9 and TRBJ2-1; tentatively, D is TRBD2 (5 bases). The length of the CDR3 is 13 residues. Germline CDR1 SGDLS, CDR2 YYNGEE. The V end lost 6 bases, the J end lost 5 bases, and 12 bases lay between the germline ends.

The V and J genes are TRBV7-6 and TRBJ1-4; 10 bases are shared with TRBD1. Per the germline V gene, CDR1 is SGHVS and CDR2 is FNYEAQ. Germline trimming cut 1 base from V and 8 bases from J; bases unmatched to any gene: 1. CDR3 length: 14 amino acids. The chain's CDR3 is CASSLGTGGEKLFF. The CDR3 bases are TGTGCCAGCAGCTTAGGGACAGGGGGGGAAAAACTGTTTTTT.

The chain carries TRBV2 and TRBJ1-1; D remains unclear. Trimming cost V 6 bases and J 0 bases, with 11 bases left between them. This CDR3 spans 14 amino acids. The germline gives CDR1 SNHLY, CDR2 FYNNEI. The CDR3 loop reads CASRSNGVNTEAFF. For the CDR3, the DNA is TGTGCCAGCAGATCCAACGGGGTGAACACTGAAGCTTTCTTT. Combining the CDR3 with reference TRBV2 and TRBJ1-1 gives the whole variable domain EPEVTQTPSHQVTQMGQEVILRCVPISNHLYFYWYRQILGQKVEFLVSFYNNEISEKSEIFDDQFSVERPDGSNFTLKIRSTKLEDSAMYFCASRSNGVNTEAFFGQGTRLTVV.

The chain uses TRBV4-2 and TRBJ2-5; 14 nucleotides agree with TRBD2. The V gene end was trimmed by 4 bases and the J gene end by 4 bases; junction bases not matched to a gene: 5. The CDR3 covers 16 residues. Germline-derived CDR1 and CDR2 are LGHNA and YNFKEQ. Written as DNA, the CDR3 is TGTGCCAGCAGCCCCGGACTAGCGGGAGGACGAGAGACCCAGTACTTC. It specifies CASSPGLAGGRETQYF.

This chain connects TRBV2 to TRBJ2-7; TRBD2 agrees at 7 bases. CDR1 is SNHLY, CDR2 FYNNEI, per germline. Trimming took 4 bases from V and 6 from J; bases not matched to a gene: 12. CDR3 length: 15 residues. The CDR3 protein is CASSGAGVRSGEQYF. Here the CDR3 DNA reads TGTGCCAGCAGTGGGGCGGGAGTAAGGTCGGGCGAGCAGTACTTC.

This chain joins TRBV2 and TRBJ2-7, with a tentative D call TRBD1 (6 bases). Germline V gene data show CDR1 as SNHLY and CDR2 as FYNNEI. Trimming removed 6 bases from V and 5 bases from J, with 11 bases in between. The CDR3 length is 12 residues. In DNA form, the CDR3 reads TGTGCCAGCAGGGACAGCCTCAACGAGCAGTACTTC. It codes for CASRDSLNEQYF.

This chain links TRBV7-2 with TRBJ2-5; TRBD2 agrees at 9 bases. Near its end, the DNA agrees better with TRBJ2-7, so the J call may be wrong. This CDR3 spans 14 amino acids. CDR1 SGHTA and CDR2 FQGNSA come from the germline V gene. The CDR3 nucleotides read TGTGCCAGCAGCAGCCTAGCGGGGCACTACGAGCAGTACTTC. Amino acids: CASSSLAGHYEQYF.